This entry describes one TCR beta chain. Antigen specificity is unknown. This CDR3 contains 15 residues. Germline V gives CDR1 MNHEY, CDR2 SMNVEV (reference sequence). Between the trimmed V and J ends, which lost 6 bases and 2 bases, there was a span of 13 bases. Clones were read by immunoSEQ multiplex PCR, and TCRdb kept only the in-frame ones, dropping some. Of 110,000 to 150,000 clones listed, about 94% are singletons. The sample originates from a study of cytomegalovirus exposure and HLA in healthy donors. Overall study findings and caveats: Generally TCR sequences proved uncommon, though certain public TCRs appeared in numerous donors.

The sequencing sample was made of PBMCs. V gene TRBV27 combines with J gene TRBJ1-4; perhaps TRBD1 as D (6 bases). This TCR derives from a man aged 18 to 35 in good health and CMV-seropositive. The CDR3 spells CASRPRQVTNEKLFF. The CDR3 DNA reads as TGTGCCAGCAGGCCGAGACAGGTCACTAATGAAAAACTGTTTTTT.